These 3 T cell receptor beta chains originate from one sample sequenced in a study of human T cells and chemical hapten exposure (dated by TCRdb to the early 2020s). The time point label, as the study defines it: patch test 1, 2 weeks after DPC sensitization. This specimen's treatment or condition label, interpreted: therapeutic diphenylcyclopropenone sensitization with weekly scalp DPC. Preparation of the library involved RACE. Instrument on record: NextSeq 500. In TCRdb, the public reads were trimmed at Q25 with fastp and aligned with MiXCR, with productive beta chains retained. Merged by CDR3 protein, the rows form single entries marked with the most common genes and DNA. For this sample the table gives fewer than 200,000 distinct CDR3 sequences, of which about 22% were detected only once. The top ten constitute about 7% of the sample. The sample here was whole blood, taken in connection with sensitization to the hapten diphenylcyclopropenone (DPC). The receptors stem from a woman aged 50 to 65 with alopecia areata. Some clones in this sample may be carry-over from other donors' samples.

V is TRBV11-2 and J is TRBJ2-7; a weak D match, TRBD2 (5 bases). The CDR3 is 13 amino acids. V lost 5 bases and J 6 bases, leaving 14 bases between the germline ends. Germline assignment: CDR1 SGHAT and CDR2 FQNNGV. CDR3 loop: CASSPDLASEQYF. Here the CDR3 DNA reads TGTGCCAGCAGCCCAGACCTAGCTTCCGAGCAGTACTTC.

This clonotype showed up just a few times. The chain uses TRBV7-2 and TRBJ2-7; 8 bases are a match to TRBD2. The CDR3 contains 13 residues. V lost 6 bases, J lost 4 bases, and 5 bases stayed unmatched. The germline CDR1 and CDR2 sequences are SGHTA and FQGNSA. For the CDR3, the DNA is TGTGCCAGCAGTCTGGGCGGGAGGTACGAGCAGTACTTC. Encoded protein: CASSLGGRYEQYF.

The gene calls are TRBV24-1 and TRBJ2-7; D is undetermined. The CDR3 runs to 15 residues. V lost 8 bases and J lost 2, with 18 bases in between. The V gene's germline CDR1 is KGHDR and CDR2 SFDVKD. CDR3: CATNQAAIGPYEQYF. DNA for the CDR3: TGTGCCACCAACCAAGCAGCGATAGGACCCTACGAGCAGTACTTC.